This TCR beta chain was found in a study of control samples from healthy donors and cancer patients. The V and J ends lost 4 bases and 4 bases respectively, with 6 bases between them. CDR3 size: 13 residues. Germline loops: CDR1 SGHRS, CDR2 YFSETQ. Measured with immunoSEQ multiplex PCR; TCRdb has only the in-frame clones, and not every one. The repertoire holds 160,000 or so clones, with 96% as singletons. This sequence joins TRBV5-1 and TRBJ1-6; D ambiguous. The sequence was obtained from a woman aged 30 to 39 in good health. Sequencing was carried out using blood. CDR3 DNA: TGCGCCAGCAGCGGAACATATAATTCACCCCTCCACTTT. This sequence encodes CASSGTYNSPLHF.